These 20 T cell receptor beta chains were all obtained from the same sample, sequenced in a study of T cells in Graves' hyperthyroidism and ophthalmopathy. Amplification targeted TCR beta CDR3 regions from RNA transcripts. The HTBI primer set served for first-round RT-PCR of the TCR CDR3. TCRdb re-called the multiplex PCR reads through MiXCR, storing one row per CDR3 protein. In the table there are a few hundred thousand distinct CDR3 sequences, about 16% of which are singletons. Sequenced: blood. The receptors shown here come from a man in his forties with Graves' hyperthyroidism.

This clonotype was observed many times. CDR3 in amino acids: CASRELNSSYNEQFF. Here the CDR3 DNA reads TGTGCCAGCAGGGAGTTGAACAGTTCCTACAATGAGCAGTTCTTC. The V gene is TRBV9, the J gene TRBJ2-1, with D hard to call. This CDR3 comprises 15 residues. V gave up 5 bases and J gave up 1 base, with 13 bases separating them. Germline V gene sequence: CDR1 SGDLS, CDR2 YYNGEE.

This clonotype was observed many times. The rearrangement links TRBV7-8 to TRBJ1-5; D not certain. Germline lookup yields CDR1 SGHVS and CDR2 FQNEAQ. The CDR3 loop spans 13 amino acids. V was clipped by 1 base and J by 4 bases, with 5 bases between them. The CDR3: CASSLDWNQPQHF. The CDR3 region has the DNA TGTGCCAGCAGCTTAGACTGGAATCAGCCCCAGCATTTT.

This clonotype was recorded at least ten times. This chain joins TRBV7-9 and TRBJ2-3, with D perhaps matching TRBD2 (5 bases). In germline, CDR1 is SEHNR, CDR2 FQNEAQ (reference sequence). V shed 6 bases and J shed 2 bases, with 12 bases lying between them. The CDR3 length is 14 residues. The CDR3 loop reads CASRVGLHTDTQYF. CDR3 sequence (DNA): TGTGCCAGCAGAGTAGGACTCCACACAGATACGCAGTATTTT.

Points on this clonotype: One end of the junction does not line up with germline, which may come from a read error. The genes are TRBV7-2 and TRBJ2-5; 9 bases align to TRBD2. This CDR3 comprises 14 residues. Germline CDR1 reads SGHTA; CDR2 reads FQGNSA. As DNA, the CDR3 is TGTGCCAGCAGCTCTACACGGAGGGGCGGGGGGGCCGACTTC. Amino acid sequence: CASSSTRRGGGADF.

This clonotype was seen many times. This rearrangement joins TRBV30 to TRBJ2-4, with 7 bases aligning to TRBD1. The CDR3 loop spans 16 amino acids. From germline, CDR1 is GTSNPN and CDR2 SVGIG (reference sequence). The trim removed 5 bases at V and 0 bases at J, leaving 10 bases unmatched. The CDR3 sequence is CAWASTDRVAKNIQYF. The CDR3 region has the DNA TGTGCCTGGGCAAGCACTGACAGGGTAGCCAAAAACATTCAGTACTTC.

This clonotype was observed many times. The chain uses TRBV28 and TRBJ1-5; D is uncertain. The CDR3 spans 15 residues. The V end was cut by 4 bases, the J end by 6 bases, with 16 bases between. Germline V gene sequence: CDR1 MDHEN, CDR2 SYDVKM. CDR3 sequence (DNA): TGTGCCAGCAGTTGGGCTTCGTTCGGAGGTCAGCCCCAGCATTTT. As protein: CASSWASFGGQPQHF.

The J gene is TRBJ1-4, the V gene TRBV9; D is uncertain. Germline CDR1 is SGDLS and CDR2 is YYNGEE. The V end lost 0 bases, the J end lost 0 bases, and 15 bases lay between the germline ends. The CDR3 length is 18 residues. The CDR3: CASSVGARLVATNEKLFF. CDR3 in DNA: TGTGCCAGCAGCGTAGGTGCCCGACTAGTGGCAACTAATGAAAAACTGTTTTTT.

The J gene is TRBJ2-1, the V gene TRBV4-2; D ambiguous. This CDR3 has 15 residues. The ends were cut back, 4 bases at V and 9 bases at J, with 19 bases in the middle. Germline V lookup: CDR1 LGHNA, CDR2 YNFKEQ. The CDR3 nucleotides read TGTGCCAGCAGCCGAGAGACCTCTACCCTCTCTGAGCAGTTCTTC. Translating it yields CASSRETSTLSEQFF.

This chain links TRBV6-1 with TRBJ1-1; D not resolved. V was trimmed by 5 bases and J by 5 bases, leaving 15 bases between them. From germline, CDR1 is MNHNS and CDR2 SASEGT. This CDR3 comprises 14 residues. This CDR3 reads CASSNGLGGTEAFF. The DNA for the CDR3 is TGTGCCAGCAGTAACGGTCTGGGAGGGACTGAAGCTTTCTTT.

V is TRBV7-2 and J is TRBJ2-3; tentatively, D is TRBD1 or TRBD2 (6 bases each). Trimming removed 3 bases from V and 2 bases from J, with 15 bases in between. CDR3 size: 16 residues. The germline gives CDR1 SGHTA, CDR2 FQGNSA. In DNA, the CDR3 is TGTGCCAGCAGCTTGGGGGGCGGGGCAGTCACAGATACGCAGTATTTT. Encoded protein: CASSLGGGAVTDTQYF.

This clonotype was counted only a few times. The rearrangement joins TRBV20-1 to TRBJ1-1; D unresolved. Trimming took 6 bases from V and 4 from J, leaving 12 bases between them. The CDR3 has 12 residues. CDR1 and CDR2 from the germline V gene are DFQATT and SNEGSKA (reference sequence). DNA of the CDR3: TGCAGTGCGCCTGAAGCGGGCACTGAAGCTTTCTTT. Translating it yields CSAPEAGTEAFF.

In DNA, the CDR3 is TGTGCCAGCACCGCAGGGAGAGAGACCCAGTACTTC. Residues: CASTAGRETQYF. J is TRBJ2-5 and V is TRBV11-2; either TRBD1 or TRBD2 may supply D (5 bases each). The CDR3 is 12 residues long. Between the trimmed V and J ends, which lost 7 bases and 4 bases, there was a span of 10 bases. Germline lookup yields CDR1 SGHAT and CDR2 FQNNGV.

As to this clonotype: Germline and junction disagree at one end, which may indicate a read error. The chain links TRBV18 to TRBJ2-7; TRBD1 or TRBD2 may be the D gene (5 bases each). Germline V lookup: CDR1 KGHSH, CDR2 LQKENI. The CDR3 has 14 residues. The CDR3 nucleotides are TGTGCCAGCTCACTTACCGGGACGACCTACCAGCAGTACTTC. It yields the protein CASSLTGTTYQQYF.

The CDR3 sequence is CASSLGLGINEQFF. In DNA form, the CDR3 reads TGTGCCAGCTCCCTAGGGTTAGGGATCAATGAGCAGTTCTTC. The chain joins TRBV7-2 to TRBJ2-1; D is ambiguous. The V end was cut by 8 bases, the J end by 6 bases, with 17 bases between. The CDR3 covers 14 residues. Germline-derived CDR1 and CDR2 are SGHTA and FQGNSA.

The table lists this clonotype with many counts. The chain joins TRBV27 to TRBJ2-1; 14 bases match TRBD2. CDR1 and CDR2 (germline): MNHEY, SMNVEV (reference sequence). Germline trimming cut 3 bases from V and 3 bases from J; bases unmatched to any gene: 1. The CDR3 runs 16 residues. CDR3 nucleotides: TGTGCCAGCAGTTTGGGACTAGCGGGGGACTACAATGAGCAGTTCTTC. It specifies CASSLGLAGDYNEQFF.

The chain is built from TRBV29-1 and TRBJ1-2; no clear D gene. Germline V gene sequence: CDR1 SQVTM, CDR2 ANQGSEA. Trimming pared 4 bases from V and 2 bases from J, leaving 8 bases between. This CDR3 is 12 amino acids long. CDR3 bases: TGCAGCGTTGCCGGCAGAAACTATGGCTACACCTTC. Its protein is CSVAGRNYGYTF. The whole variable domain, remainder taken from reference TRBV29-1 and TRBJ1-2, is SAVISQKPSRDICQRGTSLTIQCQVDSQVTMMFWYRQQPGQSLTLIATANQGSEATYESGFVIDKFPISRPNLTFSTLTVSNMSPEDSSIYLCSVAGRNYGYTFGSGTRLTVV.

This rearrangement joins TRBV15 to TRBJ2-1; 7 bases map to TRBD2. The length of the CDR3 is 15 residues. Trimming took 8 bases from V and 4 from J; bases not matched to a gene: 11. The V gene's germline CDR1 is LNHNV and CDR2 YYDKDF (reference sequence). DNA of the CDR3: TGTGCCACCCACCTGCGGAGCGGGGTGTACAATGAGCAGTTCTTC. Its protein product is CATHLRSGVYNEQFF.

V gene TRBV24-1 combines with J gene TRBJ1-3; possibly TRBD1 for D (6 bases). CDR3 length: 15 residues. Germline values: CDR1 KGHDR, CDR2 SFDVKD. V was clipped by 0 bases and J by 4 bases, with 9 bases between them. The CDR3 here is CATSDLGGRGNTIYF. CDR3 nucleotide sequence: TGTGCCACCAGTGATTTGGGGGGCAGGGGAAACACCATATATTTT.

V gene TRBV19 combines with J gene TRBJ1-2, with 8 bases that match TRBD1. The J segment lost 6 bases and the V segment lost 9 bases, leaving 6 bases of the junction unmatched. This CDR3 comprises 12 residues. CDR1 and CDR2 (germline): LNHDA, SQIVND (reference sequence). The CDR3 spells CASTDRVDGYTF. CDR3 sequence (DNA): TGTGCCAGCACGGACAGGGTTGATGGCTACACCTTC.

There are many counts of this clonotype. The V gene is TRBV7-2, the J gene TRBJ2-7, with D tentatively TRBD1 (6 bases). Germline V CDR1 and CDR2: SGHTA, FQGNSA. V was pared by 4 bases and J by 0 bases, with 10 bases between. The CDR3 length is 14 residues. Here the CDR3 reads CASSYDRTSYEQYF. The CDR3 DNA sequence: TGTGCCAGCAGCTACGACAGGACCTCCTACGAGCAGTACTTC.